Listed here are 18 T cell receptor beta chains from one sample, sequenced in a study of T cells in tuberculosis. The method was immunoSEQ multiplex PCR; TCRdb's version includes in-frame clones alone and lacks a portion of them. Of some 40,000 clones in the sample, 95% were seen once. The source material was PBMCs. Receptor source: a donor under 30 with latent tuberculosis or without tuberculosis infection.

This clone is a singleton in its sample. The chain recombines TRBV28 with TRBJ1-5; 7 bases match TRBD1. CDR1 is MDHEN and CDR2 is SYDVKM in the germline V gene. The ends lost 8 bases at V and 0 bases at J; junction bases unmatched: 4. This CDR3 contains 14 residues. The DNA of the CDR3 is TGTGCCAGCTATGACAGGGATAGCAATCAGCCCCAGCATTTT. It translates to CASYDRDSNQPQHF. Based on the CDR3 plus reference TRBV28 and TRBJ1-5, the full variable domain is DVKVTQSSRYLVKRTGEKVFLECVQDMDHENMFWYRQDPGLGLRLIYFSYDVKMKEKGDIPEGYSVSREKKERFSLILESASTNQTSMYLCASYDRDSNQPQHFGDGTRLSIL.

The chain is built from TRBV27 and TRBJ1-4; D might be TRBD1 (6 bases). There are 14 residues in the CDR3. The V end was cut by 2 bases, the J end by 6 bases, with 10 bases between. CDR1 and CDR2 from the germline V gene are MNHEY and SMNVEV (reference sequence). The CDR3 sequence is CASSLRSGDEKLFF. Written as DNA, the CDR3 is TGTGCCAGCAGTTTAAGGTCAGGGGATGAAAAACTGTTTTTT. Variable domain in full (rest from reference TRBV27 and TRBJ1-4): EAQVTQNPRYLITVTGKKLTVTCSQNMNHEYMSWYRQDPGLGLRQIYYSMNVEVTDKGDVPEGYKVSRKEKRNFPLILESPSPNQTSLYFCASSLRSGDEKLFFGSGTQLSVL.

This chain uses TRBV5-1 with TRBJ1-4, with D maybe TRBD1 (5 bases). Germline values: CDR1 SGHRS, CDR2 YFSETQ. CDR3 length equals 14 residues. V lost 0 bases and J lost 5, with 8 bases in between. CDR3 DNA sequence: TGCGCCAGCAGCTTGGCTGGGGGGAATGAAAAACTGTTTTTT. Translating it yields CASSLAGGNEKLFF.

This clone showed up just once. This chain joins TRBV7-2 and TRBJ2-7; no reliable D call. Trimming removed 5 bases from V and 0 bases from J, with 11 bases in between. The V gene's germline CDR1 is SGHTA and CDR2 FQGNSA. CDR3 length: 14 amino acids. This chain's CDR3 is CASSPWAASYEQYF. CDR3 nucleotides: TGTGCCAGCAGCCCCTGGGCCGCCTCCTACGAGCAGTACTTC.

V gene TRBV30 combines with J gene TRBJ1-5, with 10 bases fitting TRBD1. The junction had 7 bases not matched to a gene; V was cut back by 4 bases and J by 4 bases. This CDR3 is 15 amino acids long. Germline V lookup: CDR1 GTSNPN, CDR2 SVGIG (reference sequence). The CDR3 DNA is TGTGCCTGGAATACACCGGGACAGGGGAATCAGCCCCAGCATTTT. It is translated as CAWNTPGQGNQPQHF.

The CDR3 sequence is CASSRGETQYF. The DNA for the CDR3 is TGTGCCAGCAGCAGAGGAGAGACCCAGTACTTC. The chain is built from TRBV5-6 and TRBJ2-5; D not resolved. Germline lookup yields CDR1 SGHDT and CDR2 YYEEEE. The ends were cut back, 4 bases at V and 4 bases at J, with 5 bases in the middle. CDR3 length: 11 residues.

The rearrangement uses TRBV28 and TRBJ1-3; D gene unclear. Germline V gene data show CDR1 as MDHEN and CDR2 as SYDVKM. The CDR3 spans 13 residues. Trimming cost V 7 bases and J 6 bases, with 13 bases left between them. The chain's CDR3 is CASTFSAANTIYF. CDR3 coding DNA: TGTGCCAGCACCTTCTCGGCGGCAAACACCATATATTTT.

The chain joins TRBV5-1 to TRBJ1-1; a weak D match, TRBD1 (5 bases). This CDR3 spans 16 amino acids. Germline V gene sequence: CDR1 SGHRS, CDR2 YFSETQ. V lost 1 base and J 7 bases, leaving 20 bases between the germline ends. The CDR3 reads CASSLKGQGSASEAFF. In DNA form, the CDR3 reads TGCGCCAGCAGCTTGAAGGGGCAGGGAAGCGCGAGTGAAGCTTTCTTT.

This chain uses TRBV19 with TRBJ2-2, with 16 bases aligning to TRBD2. The junction had 10 bases not matched to a gene; V was cut back by 11 bases and J by 4 bases. CDR1 is LNHDA, CDR2 SQIVND, per germline (reference sequence). The CDR3 extends over 17 amino acids. CDR3 in amino acids: CAARLGLAGGPTGELFF. As DNA, the CDR3 is TGTGCCGCCCGGCTGGGACTAGCGGGGGGGCCCACCGGGGAGCTGTTTTTT.

The chain uses TRBV28 and TRBJ1-4; D is uncertain. The CDR3 runs to 16 residues. Trimming stripped 4 bases from V and 0 bases from J, with 12 bases between. In germline, CDR1 is MDHEN, CDR2 SYDVKM. The CDR3 DNA is TGTGCCAGCAGTTCCCGACTGACCGCAACTAATGAAAAACTGTTTTTT. Its translation: CASSSRLTATNEKLFF.

This chain joins TRBV25-1 and TRBJ2-7, with D tentatively TRBD2 (5 bases). The CDR3 spans 15 residues. The ends were cut back, 4 bases at V and 2 bases at J, with 15 bases in the middle. Germline V gene sequence: CDR1 MGHDK, CDR2 SYGVNS. The CDR3 nucleotides read TGTGCCAGCAGTGTCTCTTCCGGACTTACCTACGAGCAGTACTTC. The encoded protein is CASSVSSGLTYEQYF.

The genes are TRBV30 and TRBJ2-1, with 13 bases lining up with TRBD2. V was clipped by 1 base and J by 8 bases; unmatched bases: 11. CDR3 length: 17 residues. The germline V gene has CDR1 GTSNPN and CDR2 SVGIG (reference sequence). The CDR3 DNA reads TGTGCCTGGAGTGGGTTGACTAGCGGGGGGACAAGTGATGAGCAGTTCTTC. This codes for CAWSGLTSGGTSDEQFF.

The V gene is TRBV11-2, the J gene TRBJ2-3; 9 bases fit TRBD1. After removal of 4 bases from V and 2 bases from J, the junction contained 7 bases not matched to a gene. Germline V gives CDR1 SGHAT, CDR2 FQNNGV. CDR3 length: 16 amino acids. CDR3 DNA: TGTGCCAGCAGCTCGAGGACAGGGGCGTTCACAGATACGCAGTATTTT. This translates into CASSSRTGAFTDTQYF.

The chain recombines TRBV19 with TRBJ1-3, with 7 nucleotides matching TRBD1. Germline lookup yields CDR1 LNHDA and CDR2 SQIVND (reference sequence). The CDR3 is made up of 15 amino acids. J was trimmed by 0 bases and V by 6 bases; bases with no gene match: 5. The CDR3: CASRGGGSSGNTIYF. DNA of the CDR3: TGTGCCAGTAGAGGGGGCGGTAGCTCTGGAAACACCATATATTTT.

The chain is built from TRBV30 and TRBJ1-1, with 8 bases fitting TRBD1. Germline V CDR1 and CDR2: GTSNPN, SVGIG (reference sequence). The CDR3 runs to 20 residues. V lost 0 bases and J lost 0; bases outside the gene matches: 18. CDR3 protein: CAWSVPVLRGQGVLNTEAFF. CDR3 DNA: TGTGCCTGGAGTGTACCAGTCCTCCGTGGACAGGGAGTTTTGAACACTGAAGCTTTCTTT.

The gene calls are TRBV27 and TRBJ2-3; 14 nucleotides agree with TRBD2. CDR3 length: 24 amino acids. V was clipped by 4 bases and J by 4 bases; unmatched bases: 28. The germline V gene encodes CDR1 MNHEY and CDR2 SMNVEV (reference sequence). CDR3 bases: TGTGCCAGCAGTTGGACTAGCGGGGGGCCTTGGGGAACCGGGACTAGCGGGGGCTCAGATACGCAGTATTTT. Translated: CASSWTSGGPWGTGTSGGSDTQYF.

The chain is built from TRBV9 and TRBJ1-3; D is ambiguous. V was trimmed by 4 bases and J by 0 bases, leaving 17 bases between them. The CDR3 has 17 residues. Germline loops: CDR1 SGDLS, CDR2 YYNGEE. This chain's CDR3 is CASSYGEGELSGNTIYF. The CDR3 DNA is TGTGCCAGCAGCTACGGAGAGGGTGAACTCTCTGGAAACACCATATATTTT.

The rearrangement uses TRBV30 and TRBJ1-1; D is unresolved. Germline values: CDR1 GTSNPN, CDR2 SVGIG (reference sequence). V gave up 1 base and J gave up 1 base, with 16 bases separating them. This CDR3 is 16 amino acids long. The CDR3 reads CAWSAITRRENTEAFF. The CDR3 DNA reads TGTGCCTGGAGTGCCATCACCCGCCGAGAGAACACTGAAGCTTTCTTT.